The 17 T cell receptor beta chains presented below share a single source sample, sequenced in a study of neurological immune-mediated disorders (dated 2019 in TCRdb). The library was built by means of 5' RACE. TCRdb records Illumina HiSeq 2500 as the sequencer. TCRdb reworked the public reads: Q25 trimming with fastp, MiXCR clone assembly, productive beta chains retained. Each CDR3 protein gets just one entry, which takes the most common genes and DNA from the rows behind it. The sample contains some 120,000 distinct CDR3 sequences, more than 2.5% of them found a single time. Around 1.2% of the sample lies in the top ten. Input material: PBMCs. The receptor source for this set is a young woman with multiple sclerosis.

This clonotype occurred many times. V usage is TRBV4-1 and J usage is TRBJ2-1, with TRBD1 as a possible D gene (5 bases). Trimming took 0 bases from V and 0 from J, leaving 6 bases between them. CDR3 length: 15 residues. CDR1 and CDR2 from the germline V gene are MGHRA and YSYEKL. CDR3 DNA: TGCGCCAGCAGCCAAGACAGGGCCTCCTACAATGAGCAGTTCTTC. Its translation: CASSQDRASYNEQFF.

There are many counts of this clonotype. This sequence joins TRBV7-2 and TRBJ2-7, with 11 nucleotides matching TRBD1. The CDR3 is 15 residues long. The junction had 7 bases not matched to a gene; V was cut back by 4 bases and J by 5 bases. CDR1 and CDR2 from the germline V gene are SGHTA and FQGNSA. CDR3 bases: TGTGCCAGCAGCTCCTCCCGGGACAGGGGGGACGAGCAGTACTTC. It encodes CASSSSRDRGDEQYF.

This clonotype has a count of ten or more. This chain links TRBV12-3 or TRBV12-4 with TRBJ2-7; D possibly corresponds to TRBD1 (6 bases). Trimming removed 5 bases at V and 1 base at J, with 12 bases between. This CDR3 is built from 14 residues. The CDR3 here is CASSRQELSYEQYF. The CDR3 bases are TGTGCCAGCAGTAGACAGGAATTATCCTACGAGCAGTACTTC.

This clonotype was seen ten or more times. This chain joins TRBV5-1 and TRBJ2-3; possible D gene TRBD2, 6 bases. The CDR3 contains 15 residues. Germline V gives CDR1 SGHRS, CDR2 YFSETQ. The germline V and J ends were trimmed by 6 bases and 6 bases, with 20 bases remaining between them. The CDR3 region has the DNA TGCGCCAGCACGTCCTCGGGAGACCTAGGGGATACGCAGTATTTT. Amino acids: CASTSSGDLGDTQYF.

This clonotype was found many times. The chain links TRBV12-5 to TRBJ2-3, with 8 nucleotides matching TRBD2. V shed 5 bases and J 1 base; nucleotides not matched to a gene: 8. In germline, CDR1 is LGHNT, CDR2 FRNRAP. This CDR3 is 16 amino acids long. CDR3 DNA sequence: TGTGCTAGTGGTCGCCCGGGACTAGGAGGCACAGATACGCAGTATTTT. Its translation: CASGRPGLGGTDTQYF.

This clonotype was seen repeatedly, ten times or more. This chain links TRBV12-3 or TRBV12-4 with TRBJ1-5, with D unresolved. The CDR3 spans 14 residues. V lost 3 bases and J lost 5, with 11 bases in between. For the CDR3, the DNA is TGTGCCAGCAGTTTTATCAGTGACCATCAGCCCCAGCATTTT. Its translation is CASSFISDHQPQHF.

At least ten counts were recorded for this clonotype. The chain employs TRBV6-1 and TRBJ2-3; TRBD2 matches 7 bases. Losses at the gene ends were 8 bases for V and 0 bases for J; bases not matched to a gene: 5. The CDR3 runs to 14 residues. In germline, CDR1 is MNHNS, CDR2 SASEGT. The CDR3, as DNA: TGTGCCAGCGGGGGGACTACTAGCACAGATACGCAGTATTTT. It yields the protein CASGGTTSTDTQYF.

This clonotype was found many times. The chain recombines TRBV29-1 with TRBJ1-2, with TRBD1 as a possible D gene (5 bases). CDR3 length: 14 residues. V dropped 6 bases and J dropped 6 bases, with 20 bases sitting between them. CDR1 and CDR2 from the germline V gene are SQVTM and ANQGSEA. CDR3 in amino acids: CSVLVQGTLDGYTF. As DNA, the CDR3 is TGCAGCGTCCTTGTGCAGGGAACCCTCGATGGCTACACCTTC. Filled out from reference TRBV29-1 and TRBJ1-2, the complete variable domain reads SAVISQKPSRDICQRGTSLTIQCQVDSQVTMMFWYRQQPGQSLTLIATANQGSEATYESGFVIDKFPISRPNLTFSTLTVSNMSPEDSSIYLCSVLVQGTLDGYTFGSGTRLTVV.

The chain recombines TRBV16 with TRBJ2-3; D remains ambiguous. The germline V and J ends were trimmed by 0 bases and 1 base, with 14 bases remaining between them. CDR1 is KGHSY and CDR2 is FQNENV in the germline V gene. The CDR3 is 17 amino acids. CDR3 in DNA: TGTGCCAGCAGCCAATCTCCTAAAGGGTTTGGCACAGATACGCAGTATTTT. This gives the protein CASSQSPKGFGTDTQYF. Looking up the rest from reference TRBV16 and TRBJ2-3 gives the full variable domain: GEEVAQTPKHLVRGEGQKAKLYCAPIKGHSYVFWYQQVLKNEFKFLISFQNENVFDETGMPKERFSAKCLPNSPCSLEIQATKLEDSAVYFCASSQSPKGFGTDTQYFGPGTRLTVL.

This clonotype has more than one count but fewer than ten. The rearrangement joins TRBV20-1 to TRBJ1-2; 11 bases map to TRBD1. The V gene end was trimmed by 0 bases and the J gene end by 5 bases; junction bases not matched to a gene: 5. This CDR3 is 15 amino acids long. Germline assignment: CDR1 DFQATT and CDR2 SNEGSKA (reference sequence). CDR3 bases: TGCAGTGCTAGAGAGTCTGGACAGGGGGCGTATGGCTACACCTTC. This sequence encodes CSARESGQGAYGYTF.

As for this clonotype: A read error may be the cause here, since a much bigger clone is one base away. Likely a read error: the CDR3 ends without its conserved phenylalanine or tryptophan. The CDR3 protein is CASSLYGQGGGEQFC. The DNA for the CDR3 is TGTGCCAGCAGTTTATACGGCCAGGGCGGGGGTGAGCAGTTCTGC. V gene TRBV12-3 or TRBV12-4 combines with J gene TRBJ2-1; 7 nucleotides agree with TRBD2. The trim removed 2 bases at V and 9 bases at J, leaving 10 bases unmatched. The CDR3 runs 15 residues.

This clonotype has only one observation. This sequence may be a read error, since a much larger clone differs from it by one base. V gene TRBV10-3 combines with J gene TRBJ2-7, with D possibly matching TRBD1 (5 bases). Germline V gene lookup returns CDR1 ENHRY and CDR2 SYGVKD. Trimming cost V 8 bases and J 1 base, with 15 bases left between them. The CDR3 spans 14 residues. Here the CDR3 DNA reads TGTGCCATCCGTCAGGGAATTTCATCCTACGAGCAGTACTTC. Amino acid sequence: CAIRQGISSYEQYF.

In this sample, this clonotype turned up many times. The chain couples TRBV5-1 to TRBJ2-5; maybe TRBD1 (6 bases). The CDR3 consists of 16 residues. Germline V gives CDR1 SGHRS, CDR2 YFSETQ. V lost 1 base and J lost 2, with 15 bases in between. Here the CDR3 reads CASSLFLRGGQETQYF. As DNA, the CDR3 is TGCGCCAGCAGCTTGTTTCTCAGGGGTGGACAAGAGACCCAGTACTTC.

Notes on this clonotype: Germline and junction disagree at one end, which may indicate a read error. The chain employs TRBV11-2 and TRBJ2-5; the D gene is possibly TRBD1 (6 bases). From germline, CDR1 is SGHAT and CDR2 FQNNGV. This CDR3 has 14 residues. Here the CDR3 reads CASSSQGPQENQYF. CDR3 nucleotide sequence: TGTGCCAGCAGCTCACAGGGACCCCAAGAGAACCAGTACTTC.

This clonotype was counted many times. In DNA, the CDR3 is TGCGCCAGCAGCTTGGGGGGACAGCCCTACTACGAGCAGTACTTC. Translated, it gives CASSLGGQPYYEQYF. The chain has TRBV5-1 and TRBJ2-7; TRBD1 matches at 7 bases. CDR3 length: 15 residues. Trimming at V came to 0 bases and at J to 3 bases, leaving 6 bases not matched to a gene. Per germline, CDR1 SGHRS and CDR2 YFSETQ.

This clonotype was found many times. The rearrangement links TRBV20-1 to TRBJ2-7, with D possibly being TRBD1 (6 bases). V lost 4 bases, J lost 4 bases, and 14 bases lay in between. CDR1 and CDR2 from the germline V gene are DFQATT and SNEGSKA (reference sequence). The CDR3 totals 13 residues. CDR3 sequence (DNA): TGCAGTGCTACGGACAGAGACTTTTACGAGCAGTACTTC. This gives the protein CSATDRDFYEQYF.

This clonotype was counted at least ten times. The CDR3 coding sequence is TGTGCCAGCAGCTCCCCCCTGACTAGCGGGAGACCCACCGGGGAGCTGTTTTTT. Translation: CASSSPLTSGRPTGELFF. This sequence joins TRBV7-6 and TRBJ2-2; 12 bases map to TRBD2. Looked up from germline, CDR1 is SGHVS and CDR2 is FNYEAQ. With 4 bases clipped from V and 4 bases from J, the junction kept 10 bases outside the gene matches. The length of the CDR3 is 18 residues.